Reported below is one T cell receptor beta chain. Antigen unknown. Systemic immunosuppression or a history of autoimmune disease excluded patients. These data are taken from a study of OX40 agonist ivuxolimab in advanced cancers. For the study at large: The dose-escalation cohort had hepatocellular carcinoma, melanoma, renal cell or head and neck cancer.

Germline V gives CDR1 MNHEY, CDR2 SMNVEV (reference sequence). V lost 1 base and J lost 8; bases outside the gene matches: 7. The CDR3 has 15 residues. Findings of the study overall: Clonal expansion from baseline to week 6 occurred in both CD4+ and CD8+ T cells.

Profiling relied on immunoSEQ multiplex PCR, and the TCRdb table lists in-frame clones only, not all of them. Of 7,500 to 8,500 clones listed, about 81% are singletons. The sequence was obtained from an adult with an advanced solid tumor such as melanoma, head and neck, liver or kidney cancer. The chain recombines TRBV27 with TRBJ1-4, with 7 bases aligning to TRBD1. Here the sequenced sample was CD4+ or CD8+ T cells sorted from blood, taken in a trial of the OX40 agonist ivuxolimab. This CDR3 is CASSLWPGGYEKLFF. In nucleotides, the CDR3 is TGTGCCAGCAGTTTATGGCCAGGGGGATACGAAAAACTGTTTTTT.